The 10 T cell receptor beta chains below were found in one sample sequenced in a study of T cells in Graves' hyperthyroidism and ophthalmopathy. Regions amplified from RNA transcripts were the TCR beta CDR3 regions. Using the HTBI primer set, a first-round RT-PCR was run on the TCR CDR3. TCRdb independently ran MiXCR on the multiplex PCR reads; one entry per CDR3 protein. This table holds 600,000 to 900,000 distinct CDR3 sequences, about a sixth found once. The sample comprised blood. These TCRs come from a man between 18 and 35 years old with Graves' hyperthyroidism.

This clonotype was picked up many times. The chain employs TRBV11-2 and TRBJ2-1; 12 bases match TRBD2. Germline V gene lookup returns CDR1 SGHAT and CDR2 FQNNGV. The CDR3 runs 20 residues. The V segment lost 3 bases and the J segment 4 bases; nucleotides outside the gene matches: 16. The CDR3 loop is CASSFRVGASGRVRYNEQFF. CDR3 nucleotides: TGTGCCAGCAGCTTCCGGGTAGGAGCTAGCGGGAGGGTTCGTTACAATGAGCAGTTCTTC.

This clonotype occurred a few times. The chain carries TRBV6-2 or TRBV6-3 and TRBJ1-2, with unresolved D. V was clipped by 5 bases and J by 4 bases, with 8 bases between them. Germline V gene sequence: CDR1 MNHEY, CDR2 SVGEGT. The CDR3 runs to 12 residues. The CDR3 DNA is TGTGCCAGCAGTCAAGTTACCTATGGCTACACCTTC. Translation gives CASSQVTYGYTF.

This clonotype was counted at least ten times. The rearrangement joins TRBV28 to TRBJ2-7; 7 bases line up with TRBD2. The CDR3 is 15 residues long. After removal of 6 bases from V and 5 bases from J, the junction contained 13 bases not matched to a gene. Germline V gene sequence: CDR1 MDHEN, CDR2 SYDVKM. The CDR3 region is CASRGWGGRLHEQYF. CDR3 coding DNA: TGTGCCAGCAGGGGTTGGGGCGGGAGACTCCACGAGCAGTACTTC.

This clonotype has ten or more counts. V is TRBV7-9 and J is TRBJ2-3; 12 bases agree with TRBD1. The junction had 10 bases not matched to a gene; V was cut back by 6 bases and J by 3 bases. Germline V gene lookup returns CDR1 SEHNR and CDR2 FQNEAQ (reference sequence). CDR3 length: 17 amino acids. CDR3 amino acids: CASRGPPGQGATDTQYF. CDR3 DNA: TGTGCCAGCAGAGGCCCACCGGGACAGGGGGCGACAGATACGCAGTATTTT.

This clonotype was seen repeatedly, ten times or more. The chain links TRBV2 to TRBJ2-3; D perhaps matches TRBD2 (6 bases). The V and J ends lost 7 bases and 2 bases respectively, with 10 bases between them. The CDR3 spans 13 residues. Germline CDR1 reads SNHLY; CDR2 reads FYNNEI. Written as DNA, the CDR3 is TGTGCCAGCAACGCGGGGTTCACAGATACGCAGTATTTT. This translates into CASNAGFTDTQYF.

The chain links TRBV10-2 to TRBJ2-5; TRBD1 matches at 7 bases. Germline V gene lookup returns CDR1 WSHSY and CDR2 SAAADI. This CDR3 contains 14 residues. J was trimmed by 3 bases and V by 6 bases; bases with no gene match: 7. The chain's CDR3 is CASSWGQPKETQYF. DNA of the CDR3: TGCGCCAGCAGCTGGGGACAGCCTAAAGAGACCCAGTACTTC.

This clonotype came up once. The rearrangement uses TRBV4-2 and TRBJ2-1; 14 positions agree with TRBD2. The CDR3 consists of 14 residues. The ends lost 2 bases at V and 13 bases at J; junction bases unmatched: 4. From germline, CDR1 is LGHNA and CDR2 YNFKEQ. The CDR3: CASSQRGLAGVQFF. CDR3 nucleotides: TGTGCCAGCAGCCAAAGGGGACTAGCGGGAGTTCAGTTCTTC.

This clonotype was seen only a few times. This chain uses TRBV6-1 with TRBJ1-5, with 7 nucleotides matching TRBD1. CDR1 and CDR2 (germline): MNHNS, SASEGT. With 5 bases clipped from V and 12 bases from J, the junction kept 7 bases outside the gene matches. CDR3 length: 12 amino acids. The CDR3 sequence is CASSRQGVRQHF. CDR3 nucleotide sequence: TGTGCCAGCAGTCGACAGGGTGTACGCCAGCATTTT.

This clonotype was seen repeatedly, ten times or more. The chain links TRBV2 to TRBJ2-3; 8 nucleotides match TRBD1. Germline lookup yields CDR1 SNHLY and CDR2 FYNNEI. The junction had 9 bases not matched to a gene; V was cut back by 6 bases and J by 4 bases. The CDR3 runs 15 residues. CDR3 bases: TGTGCCAGCAGCGCCGGGACAGGAATCCCAGATACGCAGTATTTT. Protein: CASSAGTGIPDTQYF. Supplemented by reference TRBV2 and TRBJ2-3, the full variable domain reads EPEVTQTPSHQVTQMGQEVILRCVPISNHLYFYWYRQILGQKVEFLVSFYNNEISEKSEIFDDQFSVERPDGSNFTLKIRSTKLEDSAMYFCASSAGTGIPDTQYFGPGTRLTVL.

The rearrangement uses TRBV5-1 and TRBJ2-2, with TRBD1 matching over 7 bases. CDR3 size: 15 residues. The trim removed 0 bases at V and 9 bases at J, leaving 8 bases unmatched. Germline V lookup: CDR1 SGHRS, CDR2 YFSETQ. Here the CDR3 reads CASSLGTGRARELFF. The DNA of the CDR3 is TGCGCCAGCAGCTTGGGGACAGGTCGAGCTCGGGAGCTGTTTTTT. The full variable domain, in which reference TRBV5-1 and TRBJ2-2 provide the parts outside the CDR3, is KAGVTQTPRYLIKTRGQQVTLSCSPISGHRSVSWYQQTPGQGLQFLFEYFSETQRNKGNFPGRFSGRQFSNSRSEMNVSTLELGDSALYLCASSLGTGRARELFFGEGSRLTVL.